This is a list of T cell receptor beta chains from one sample in a study of blood T cells in healthy people across ages. Each CDR3 protein is one row after TCRdb ran MiXCR on the 5' RACE reads. The data show hundreds of thousands of distinct CDR3 sequences, with over 40% seen just once and roughly 12% held by the top ten. Sequences were obtained from blood. Receptors were obtained from an elderly woman in good health. CDR3s include the opening cysteine and the closing phenylalanine or tryptophan. D genes are given only for firm matches. Some rows have no size entry. The others give once, few or many, or a class for an expanded clone.

j_call | clone_size | v_call | d_call | cdr3_nt | cdr3_aa
TRBJ1-5 | few | TRBV2 | - | TGTGCCAGCAAGACCGAGGGACAAAGTTATCAGCCCCAGCATTTT | CASKTEGQSYQPQHF
TRBJ2-7 | - | TRBV18 | - | TGTGCCAGCTCCCCTCCGACATCCTTCTACGAGCAGTACTTC | CASSPPTSFYEQYF
TRBJ2-7 | once | TRBV29-1 | TRBD1 | TGCAGCGCCGGCCTGGGGCAGGGGGCTTTTACGTACGAGCAGTACTTC | CSAGLGQGAFTYEQYF
TRBJ2-5 | - | TRBV11-2 | TRBD2 | TGTGCCAGCAGCTCGGGCGGGAGCGTTCCAGAGACCCAGTACTTC | CASSSGGSVPETQYF
TRBJ2-3 | - | TRBV5-5 | - | TGTGCCAGCAGCTCAAACAGGGTTTCCACAGATACGCAGTATTTT | CASSSNRVSTDTQYF
TRBJ2-1 | - | TRBV12-3/TRBV12-4 | - | TGTGCCAGCAGTTTTCTCAGGGCCCTCTCGGATGAGCAGTTCTTC | CASSFLRALSDEQFF
TRBJ2-1 | - | TRBV10-3 | TRBD2 | TGTGCCATCAGTAAACAACCCGGGGCTAGCGGCCGAGAGACCCAGTTCTTC | CAISKQPGASGRETQFF
TRBJ2-5 | - | TRBV9 | TRBD2 | TGTGCCAGCAGCCCCGGGGGGACTAACCATGAGACCCAGTACTTC | CASSPGGTNHETQYF
TRBJ2-1 | few | TRBV7-9 | - | TGTGCCAGCAGCTCCGTCCTAGGGAATGAGCAGTTCTTC | CASSSVLGNEQFF
TRBJ1-1 | - | TRBV29-1 | - | TGCAGCGTTGACAGAGGGGTAGAAGCTTTCTTT | CSVDRGVEAFF
TRBJ1-1 | few | TRBV24-1 | TRBD1 | TGTGCCACACCAGCCCCGGGACAGGGGGCCGCTGGAGCTTTCTTT | CATPAPGQGAAGAFF
TRBJ2-1 | many | TRBV11-2 | - | TGTGCCAGCAGCTCCAGGGGCACGACGGGCAATGAGCAGTTCTTC | CASSSRGTTGNEQFF
TRBJ2-1 | few | TRBV18 | TRBD2 | TGTGCCAGCTCACCACCCCTAGCGGGAGCGGTCTACAATGAGCAGTTCTTC | CASSPPLAGAVYNEQFF
TRBJ2-1 | - | TRBV6-5 | TRBD1 | TGTGTCAGCAGTGACCCCGGGACAGGACAAAATGGGCAGTTCTTC | CVSSDPGTGQNGQFF
TRBJ2-2 | - | TRBV4-1 | TRBD2 | TGCGCCAGCAGTGCGGGAGCCACCTTGGGGGAGCTGTTTTTT | CASSAGATLGELFF
TRBJ1-5 | - | TRBV10-3 | TRBD1 | TGTGCCATCAGTGAGTCGAGCGCGACAGGGGGCCGACAGCCCCAGCATTTT | CAISESSATGGRQPQHF
TRBJ2-2 | - | TRBV9 | - | TGTGCCAGCACCGTAGAAGGTAGATCCGCCTCCGGGGAGCTGTTTTTT | CASTVEGRSASGELFF
TRBJ2-3 | - | TRBV27 | - | TGTGCCAGCACCCTCCGGGGGATGAGCGTTGATACGCAGTATTTT | CASTLRGMSVDTQYF
TRBJ1-2 | - | TRBV6-5 | - | TGCGCCAGCAGTCACTTGAGGCTCGGGACACTCTATGGCTACACCTTC | CASSHLRLGTLYGYTF
TRBJ2-2 | few | TRBV11-3 | TRBD1 | TGTGCCAGCAGCTTTGGGACAGGGGGCCTCACCGGGGAGCTGTTTTTT | CASSFGTGGLTGELFF
TRBJ2-3 | - | TRBV21-1 | - | TGTGCCAGCAGCAAAGAGGCTAGCGGCACAGATACGCAGTATTTT | CASSKEASGTDTQYF
TRBJ2-5 | many | TRBV4-1 | - | TGCGCCAGCAGCCAAGGACAGACGACCACTCAAGAGACCCAGTACTTC | CASSQGQTTTQETQYF
TRBJ1-4 | - | TRBV5-1 | - | TGCGCCAGCAGCCGAACAACGAGGGAGGAACTGTTTTTT | CASSRTTREELFF
TRBJ1-2 | - | TRBV12-3/TRBV12-4 | TRBD1 | TGTGCCAGCAGGCAAGCTACGCCGGGACAGCACGGGGTCTATGGCTACACCTTC | CASRQATPGQHGVYGYTF
TRBJ2-5 | few | TRBV7-9 | - | TGTGCCGTCCAGTCCCAAGAGACCCAGTACTTC | CAVQSQETQYF
TRBJ1-5 | once | TRBV5-6 | - | - | CACSAGGSGSVSQHF
TRBJ1-2 | - | TRBV20-1 | - | TGCAGTGCCTCCTCAAAGGGAGGGCCCAACTATGGCTACACCTTC | CSASSKGGPNYGYTF